This T cell receptor (beta chain) was profiled in a study of control samples from healthy donors and cancer patients. Trimming stripped 0 bases from V and 4 bases from J, with 13 bases between. Per germline, CDR1 SGHTA and CDR2 FQGNSA. The CDR3 consists of 15 residues. Sequencing used immunoSEQ multiplex PCR; TCRdb keeps in-frame clones, though not all of them. This table holds tens of thousands of clones, 85% to 95% found once. This receptor was identified in a woman under 40 in good health. Sequenced: blood. The chain recombines TRBV7-2 with TRBJ2-7, with D perhaps matching TRBD2 (5 bases). CDR3 in amino acids: CASSLAVGVQYEQYF. The CDR3, as DNA: TGTGCCAGCAGCTTAGCAGTGGGAGTGCAATACGAGCAGTACTTC.